This TCR beta chain is from a study of blood T cell repertoires in COVID-19. Overall study: COVID-19 samples, acute and convalescent, were from the United States, Italy and Spain. Nucleic acid was either cDNA or gDNA, and it came from T cells, B-cell-depleted T cells, or PBMCs.

The CDR3 spans 17 residues. Germline assignment: CDR1 LNHDA and CDR2 SQIVND (reference sequence). V was shortened by 1 base and J by 0 bases, with 13 bases between the two germline ends. Generated by immunoSEQ multiplex PCR, the TCRdb table keeps only in-frame clones and is missing some. The sample consists of about 80,000 clones, about four fifths of them appearing once. The sequenced material came from peripheral blood. V usage is TRBV19 and J usage is TRBJ1-5; possibly TRBD1 for D (6 bases). The TCR originated in a human donor in a cohort sampled during active COVID-19. The CDR3 DNA follows: TGTGCCAGTAGTATAGTTAGGGACACCTATAGCAATCAGCCCCAGCATTTT. Its translation is CASSIVRDTYSNQPQHF.